This TCR beta chain was captured in a study of T-cell reconstitution after alpha-beta-depleted transplantation in children. The ends were cut back, 2 bases at V and 4 bases at J, with 12 bases in the middle. CDR1 is MDHEN, CDR2 SYDVKM, per germline. This CDR3 has 14 amino acids. The authors prepared the TCRbeta library with unique molecular identifiers. TCRdb passed the PCR reads through MiXCR, listing each CDR3 protein once. The table records 530,000 or so distinct CDR3 sequences, 25% to 30% of them present only once. Study-wide points: It was surviving recipient T cells and thymic progenitors that gave some patients high TCRbeta diversity at day 60. From newly produced T cells came most of the T-cell counts and diversity one year after transplant. By about two months after transplant, alpha-beta T cells reportedly arose from several hundred graft clones that had expanded.

About this clonotype itself: The antigen remains undetermined.

The material was PBMCs, obtained before TCRalphabeta/CD19-depleted stem cell transplant. This sequence was found in a boy in the first two years of life with Wiskott-Aldrich syndrome, due to receive a stem cell transplant. The rearrangement links TRBV28 to TRBJ2-7; tentative D call: TRBD1 (7 bases). The CDR3 DNA follows: TGTGCCAGCAGTTTAAGGGCAGGGGGGTACGAGCAGTACTTC. Its translation: CASSLRAGGYEQYF.